One sample yielded the 20 T cell receptor beta chains listed below, sequenced in a study of lymphopenia after photon versus proton radiotherapy. Repertoires were generated with immunoSEQ multiplex PCR, while TCRdb's copy carries only in-frame clones and drops some. Found here are 15,000 or so clones, about 79% of them singletons; the top ten hold 27%. The specimen was peripheral blood, collected from a patient treated with photon-based radiotherapy. Source of these receptors: a man aged 50 or older with gastric cancer.

The chain joins TRBV15 to TRBJ1-3; possible D gene TRBD1, 5 bases. The germline V gene encodes CDR1 LNHNV and CDR2 YYDKDF (reference sequence). V dropped 8 bases and J dropped 3 bases, with 14 bases sitting between them. This CDR3 region has 14 residues. The CDR3 DNA reads TGTGCCACCGACCCCGGGGGAAGTGGAAACACCATATATTTT. It encodes CATDPGGSGNTIYF.

The sample holds a few counts of this clone. V gene TRBV14 combines with J gene TRBJ1-6; a possible D gene is TRBD1 (5 bases). Germline assignment: CDR1 SGHDN and CDR2 FVKESK. V was clipped by 2 bases and J by 9 bases, with 11 bases between them. This CDR3 has 14 residues. This CDR3 reads CASSQSRETSPLHF. The DNA of the CDR3 is TGTGCCAGCAGCCAAAGCAGGGAGACTTCACCCCTCCACTTT.

V gene TRBV30 combines with J gene TRBJ2-5; the D is unclear. The V end lost 0 bases, the J end lost 4 bases, and 6 bases lay between the germline ends. Germline CDR1 and CDR2: GTSNPN and SVGIG (reference sequence). This CDR3 contains 12 residues. CDR3 in DNA: TGTGCCTGGAGTGTAGAGATAGAGACCCAGTACTTC. It is translated as CAWSVEIETQYF.

The V and J genes are TRBV27 and TRBJ2-3; 8 bases are shared with TRBD2. Per the germline V gene, CDR1 is MNHEY and CDR2 is SMNVEV (reference sequence). The junction had 9 bases not matched to a gene; V was cut back by 5 bases and J by 5 bases. The CDR3 has 15 residues. CDR3: CASSNPGGAGDTQYF. CDR3 nucleotides: TGTGCCAGCAGTAACCCCGGGGGGGCAGGAGATACGCAGTATTTT.

This clone was counted a few times. This chain links TRBV18 with TRBJ1-2, with D perhaps TRBD1 (5 bases). Germline CDR1 KGHSH, CDR2 LQKENI. The V end was cut by 5 bases, the J end by 7 bases, with 14 bases between. The CDR3 extends over 13 amino acids. The CDR3 DNA sequence: TGTGCCAGCTCAAGAGAGGGGAGGAGTGGCTACACCTTC. This sequence encodes CASSREGRSGYTF.

V gene TRBV6-4 combines with J gene TRBJ2-2; the match to TRBD1 covers 7 bases. The J segment lost 3 bases and the V segment lost 2 bases, leaving 0 bases of the junction unmatched. CDR1 is MRHNA and CDR2 is SNTAGT in the germline V gene. The CDR3 spans 14 residues. The CDR3 nucleotides are TGTGCCAGCAGTGACCAGGGGGACACCGGGGAGCTGTTTTTT. Amino acid sequence: CASSDQGDTGELFF.

The rearrangement joins TRBV7-9 to TRBJ2-2, with D unclear. The CDR3 is made up of 13 amino acids. Germline V lookup: CDR1 SEHNR, CDR2 FQNEAQ (reference sequence). Trimming left V 5 bases short and J 8 bases short, with 12 bases between. CDR3 loop: CASSETVRGELFF. CDR3 nucleotides: TGTGCCAGCAGCGAGACCGTCCGTGGGGAGCTGTTTTTT. Supplemented by reference TRBV7-9 and TRBJ2-2, the full variable domain reads DTGVSQNPRHKITKRGQNVTFRCDPISEHNRLYWYRQTLGQGPEFLTYFQNEAQLEKSRLLSDRFSAERPKGSFSTLEIQRTEQGDSAMYLCASSETVRGELFFGEGSRLTVL.

The chain is built from TRBV18 and TRBJ2-3; D not resolved. This CDR3 is 14 amino acids long. The germline CDR1 and CDR2 sequences are KGHSH and LQKENI. V gave up 1 base and J gave up 3 bases, with 8 bases separating them. The CDR3 loop reads CASSPLASTDTQYF. In DNA, the CDR3 is TGTGCCAGCTCACCACTCGCCTCAACAGATACGCAGTATTTT.

A single count supports this clone. DNA of the CDR3: TGTGCCAGCTCACCAGAGGGGTACAATGAGCAGTTCTTC. The encoded protein is CASSPEGYNEQFF. The J gene is TRBJ2-1, the V gene TRBV18, with D tentatively TRBD1 or TRBD2 (5 bases each). The germline V gene encodes CDR1 KGHSH and CDR2 LQKENI. Trimming shortened V by 2 bases and J by 4 bases, and 6 bases separated the two germline ends. This CDR3 comprises 13 residues.

This clone has just a few counts. V usage is TRBV7-3 and J usage is TRBJ2-7, with 10 bases aligning to TRBD1. This CDR3 region has 14 residues. After removal of 5 bases from V and 3 bases from J, the junction contained 4 bases not matched to a gene. Germline CDR1 and CDR2: SGHTA and FQGTGA. CDR3 amino acids: CASSTTGGNYEQYF. CDR3 DNA: TGTGCCAGCAGCACGACAGGGGGCAACTACGAGCAGTACTTC.

This clone has just a few counts. The rearrangement joins TRBV12-5 to TRBJ1-5, with D possibly being TRBD1 (5 bases). V lost 3 bases and J 9 bases, leaving 12 bases between the germline ends. The CDR3 extends over 13 amino acids. The germline gives CDR1 LGHNT, CDR2 FRNRAP. Here the CDR3 reads CASGFHGAGPQHF. Here the CDR3 DNA reads TGTGCTAGTGGTTTTCATGGGGCCGGGCCCCAGCATTTT.

J is TRBJ1-1 and V is TRBV6-1; no definite D call. The germline V gene has CDR1 MNHNS and CDR2 SASEGT. V was cut by 7 bases and J by 8 bases, with 8 bases left in between. The CDR3 covers 10 residues. The CDR3 nucleotides read TGTGCCAGCACCATCTCCGAAGCTTTCTTT. Translation: CASTISEAFF.

This chain uses TRBV5-1 with TRBJ2-3, with TRBD2 as a possible D gene (6 bases). The V gene's germline CDR1 is SGHRS and CDR2 YFSETQ. This CDR3 has 13 residues. V gave up 4 bases and J gave up 5 bases, with 11 bases separating them. This chain's CDR3 is CASSGGSIDTQYF. DNA for the CDR3: TGCGCCAGCAGCGGGGGGTCGATAGATACGCAGTATTTT.

The chain carries TRBV5-1 and TRBJ1-2; 7 bases match TRBD1. Germline CDR1 and CDR2: SGHRS and YFSETQ. V was pared by 0 bases and J by 7 bases, with 3 bases of the junction left unmatched. The CDR3 is 13 residues long. The CDR3: CASSLGQGVGYTF. CDR3 coding DNA: TGCGCCAGCAGCTTGGGACAGGGAGTTGGCTACACCTTC.

This clone was picked up a small number of times. The chain employs TRBV2 and TRBJ1-5; TRBD1 aligns across 10 bases. Germline loops: CDR1 SNHLY, CDR2 FYNNEI. The CDR3 is 15 amino acids. J lost 7 bases, V lost 4 bases, and 7 bases had no gene match. The CDR3 nucleotides are TGTGCCAGCAGTGCCGGACAGGGGGGTGAGCAGCCCCAGCATTTT. Its translation is CASSAGQGGEQPQHF.

The genes are TRBV18 and TRBJ1-1, with D unclear. This CDR3 spans 11 amino acids. The germline V gene has CDR1 KGHSH and CDR2 LQKENI. Trimming removed 3 bases at V and 8 bases at J, with 7 bases between. This CDR3 is CASSPGREAFF. The CDR3, as DNA: TGTGCCAGCTCACCCGGAAGGGAAGCTTTCTTT.

This chain joins TRBV2 and TRBJ2-2; D is unclear. The germline gives CDR1 SNHLY, CDR2 FYNNEI. V was shortened by 7 bases and J by 0 bases, with 9 bases between the two germline ends. The CDR3 extends over 14 amino acids. The DNA of the CDR3 is TGTGCCAGCAATCAACGAGCGAACACCGGGGAGCTGTTTTTT. It codes for CASNQRANTGELFF.

V gene TRBV19 combines with J gene TRBJ2-2; D is perhaps TRBD1 or TRBD2 (5 bases each). Germline CDR1 reads LNHDA; CDR2 reads SQIVND (reference sequence). V was shortened by 5 bases and J by 6 bases, with 13 bases between the two germline ends. The CDR3 contains 14 residues. The CDR3 region has the DNA TGTGCCAGTAGTGTCGGGGCCAGAGCCGGGGAGCTGTTTTTT. Amino acids: CASSVGARAGELFF.

The chain uses TRBV7-3 and TRBJ2-5; D may be TRBD1 (6 bases). V dropped 1 base and J dropped 2 bases, with 8 bases sitting between them. Germline V gene lookup returns CDR1 SGHTA and CDR2 FQGTGA. The CDR3 sequence is 14 residues long. The CDR3 loop reads CASSLSGQQETQYF. CDR3 sequence (DNA): TGTGCCAGCAGCTTAAGCGGACAGCAAGAGACCCAGTACTTC.

The rearrangement links TRBV6-6 to TRBJ1-1; 9 bases are shared with TRBD1. The CDR3 runs 14 residues. Per germline, CDR1 MNHNY and CDR2 SVGAGI (reference sequence). The trim removed 2 bases at V and 4 bases at J, leaving 2 bases unmatched. The CDR3 reads CASSYGTGTTEAFF. In DNA, the CDR3 is TGTGCCAGCAGTTACGGGACAGGGACCACTGAAGCTTTCTTT.